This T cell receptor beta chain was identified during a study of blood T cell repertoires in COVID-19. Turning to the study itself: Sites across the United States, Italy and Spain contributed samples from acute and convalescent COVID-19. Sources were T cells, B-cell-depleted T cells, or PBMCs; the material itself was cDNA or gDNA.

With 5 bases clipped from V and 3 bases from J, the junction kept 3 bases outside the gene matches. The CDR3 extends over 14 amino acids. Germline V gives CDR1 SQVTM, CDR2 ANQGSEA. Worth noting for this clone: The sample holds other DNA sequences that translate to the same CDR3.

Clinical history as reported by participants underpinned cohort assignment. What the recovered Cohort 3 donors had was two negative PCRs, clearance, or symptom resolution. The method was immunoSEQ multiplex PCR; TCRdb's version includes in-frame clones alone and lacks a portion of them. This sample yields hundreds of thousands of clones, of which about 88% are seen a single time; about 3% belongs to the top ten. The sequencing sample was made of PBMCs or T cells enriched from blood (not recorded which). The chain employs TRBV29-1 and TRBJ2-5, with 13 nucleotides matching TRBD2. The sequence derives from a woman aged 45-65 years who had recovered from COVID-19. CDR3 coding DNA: TGCAGCGTTCTACTAGCGGGAGGGAAAGAGACCCAGTACTTC. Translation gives CSVLLAGGKETQYF.